This TCR beta chain originates from a study of OX40 agonist ivuxolimab in advanced cancers. CDR1 and CDR2 (germline): SGHAT, FQNNGV. The CDR3 sequence is 14 residues long. With 3 bases removed from V and 0 bases from J, the gap between germline ends came to 9 bases. Sequencing used immunoSEQ multiplex PCR; TCRdb keeps in-frame clones, though not all of them. The sample lists 60,000 to 65,000 clones, 89% occurring once. The sample was CD4+ or CD8+ T cells sorted from blood, taken in a trial of the OX40 agonist ivuxolimab. The sequence was obtained from an adult with an advanced solid tumor such as melanoma, head and neck, liver or kidney cancer. This rearrangement joins TRBV11-2 to TRBJ2-7; perhaps TRBD2 as D (7 bases). CDR3 sequence: CASSLGGPSYEQYF. In nucleotides, the CDR3 is TGTGCCAGCAGCTTGGGGGGGCCCTCCTACGAGCAGTACTTC.